Listed here is a single T cell receptor (beta chain). Its antigen is not identified. The lymph nodes were axillary draining lymph nodes from breast cancer patients. The data were taken from a study of breast tumors, draining lymph nodes, adjacent tissues. Overall study findings and caveats: Tumor T cell lymph node origin was a supported hypothesis, not proven. Tumor TCR diversity was below lymph nodes but above nontumor tissue. Findings are consistent with lymph node origin and intratumoral expansion of most tumor T cells.

Germline values: CDR1 DFQATT, CDR2 SNEGSKA (reference sequence). V was shortened by 4 bases and J by 4 bases, with 21 bases between the two germline ends. CDR3 length: 16 residues. In TCRdb, the multiplex PCR reads were re-called with MiXCR into one record per CDR3 protein. The sample carries roughly 100,000 distinct CDR3 sequences, 30% recorded once. The sequencing input was axillary lymph node tissue. This TCR derives from a female donor with breast cancer. Some clones in this sample may be carry-over from other donors' samples. V gene TRBV20-1 combines with J gene TRBJ2-3; TRBD1 is a possible D gene (5 bases). Here the CDR3 reads CSATSLTASAADTQYF. CDR3 DNA sequence: TGCAGTGCTACCTCACTGACAGCCTCTGCCGCAGATACGCAGTATTTT.